This note documents a single TCR beta chain sequence. Only a few counts were recorded for this clone. It has no known antigen specificity. The record has no base qualities; no much larger clone is one base away. In total, just over 650 healthy bone marrow donors made up the cohort. Cohort members were all nominally healthy when sampled, although unrecorded immune exposures were likely present. The donor tested CMV seronegative and was one of the 352 seronegative cohort members. A peripheral blood sample was collected from each donor, and TCR beta sequencing was performed on peripheral blood mononuclear cells. The Qiagen DNeasy Blood Extraction Kit was used to extract genomic DNA from the blood cell samples. This record belongs to a study of cytomegalovirus exposure and HLA in healthy donors (dated by TCRdb to the late 2010s). Background for the entire study: According to an earlier analysis of 550 to 750 of the donors, some 180 million T cells yielded 117 million unique TCR beta sequences and 250 to 350 Gb of sequence data. Approximately 300 gigabases of sequencing data and about 92 million unique TCR sequences made up an early release that covered approximately 700 HLA-typed donors. Of the approximately 400 genotyped donors, over 70% fell in the genetic ancestry cluster associated with self-reported Caucasian donors. The study was designed to test whether signatures of past pathogen exposure could be identified by cataloging public T cell receptors. Using immunosequencing, the study profiled T cell repertoires from roughly 650 subjects and related those repertoires to cytomegalovirus serostatus. Besides the first cohort of about 730 subjects, a separate validation cohort made up of 120 different subjects was used. The study combined high-throughput TCR immunosequencing, statistical association of individual TCRs with disease status, and machine learning to predict cytomegalovirus infection status. To study patterns of TCR occurrence, a later analysis re-analyzed previously published TCR beta repertoires from 650 to 750 donors and added high-resolution HLA genotyping. In the later analysis, no new phenotypic data were used to find candidate immune exposures; instead, reliance was placed on TCR beta sequences and their occurrence across donors. To decide whether each TCR beta V gene segment behaved as functional or pseudogenic, an earlier analysis of some 600 of the donors relied on high-throughput TCR beta sequencing. Donor age, sex, ethnicity and CMV serostatus were compiled alongside the repertoire data. In a later genetic analysis, genome-wide SNP genotypes for about 55% of the roughly 670 donors were used, and that subset was treated as a discovery cohort. Every discovery cohort repertoire had been produced on one sequencing platform. Class I and class II HLA loci were covered by the typing at four-digit resolution. Typing coverage differed by locus: A, B, C, DRB1 and DQB1 were typed in about 629-640 donors, DQA1 in about 560, DPA1 in 600 to 610, and DPB1 in approximately 450. Several DR-DQ haplotypes were handled as single units for association and clustering, since linkage in the cohort was strong. Across some 400 genotyped donors of the cohort, an average of about 240,000 unique TCR beta nucleotide sequences per donor were sequenced, and approximately 19% of those sequences were non-productive.

The protocol used for the library was the immunoSEQ multiplex PCR assay. For the multiplex PCR, a mixture combining 60 forward primers for TCR Vbeta segments and 13 reverse primers for TCR Jbeta segments was used. The CDR3 region of rearranged TCR beta genes was amplified from genomic DNA by a multiplex PCR assay. The Illumina HiSeq System was used to sequence the amplified TCR beta libraries as 87-base-pair reads. The paper's processing steps were these. In a later analysis, approximately 74 million unique TCR beta chains were counted across the 666 repertoires, and approximately 11 million of these chains were shared by at least two donors. A nearest-neighbor algorithm error-corrected the raw reads and collapsed the reads into unique sequences, merging closely related sequences to remove PCR and sequencing errors. CDR3 sequences were aligned to IMGT reference sequences to assign V, D and J gene segments. Each retained sequence needed at least a six-nucleotide match to both a V gene segment and a J gene segment. Rearrangements were called productive when the CDR3 lacked stop codons and stayed in frame with V and J; all others were non-productive. Following IMGT convention, CDR3 was defined as the stretch from the second conserved V-encoded cysteine to the conserved J-encoded phenylalanine. In an earlier analysis of more than 550 of the donors, sequences lacking an unambiguous match to a single V gene segment were excluded. In an earlier analysis of a few hundred of the donors, V segments were called functional above 56.7% productive rearrangements and were called segregating when the between-donor standard deviation exceeded 5%. To diagnose cytomegalovirus status from the catalog of TCR beta chain sequences, a statistical classification framework was built. In a later analysis, TCR nucleotide sequences were compared against IMGT/GENE-DB human TR gene sequences so that V and J genes could be assigned. In a later analysis, CDR3 sequences and most-parsimonious VDJ recombination scenarios were assigned using the TCRdist pipeline. A later analysis defined each TCR beta chain by its CDR3 amino acid sequence plus V-gene family, and excluded reads lacking a unique V-gene family. To address suspected cross-contamination and a sequencing artifact, a later analysis removed under 600 highly shared, low-generation-probability nucleotide sequences. For each public chain, a later analysis derived a clonal expansion index from normalized ranks of inferred template counts within each repertoire. A later analysis computed generation probabilities with a VDJ recombination model fitted to out-of-frame rearrangements, and checked the results against IGoR. A later analysis scored TCR-TCR, TCR-HLA and TCR-CMV co-occurrence with hypergeometric tests, applying a repertoire-size bias correction to TCR pairs. In a later analysis, false discovery rates were estimated by permuting HLA or CMV assignments 20 times. In a later analysis, co-occurring TCRs were grouped using DBSCAN, with TCRdist sequence similarity added in when clustering inside HLA-allele-positive subsets. Repertoires with fewer than 30,000 or more than 120,000 public chains were left out of co-occurrence clustering, as were about five repertoires with anomalous nucleotide sharing. Sourced from immuneACCESS, this table was stored by TCRdb with only in-frame sequences that have V and J called. A share of the clones is absent; for the studies checked, an unresolved V gene accounts for under half, and the remainder has no known explanation. V, J and clone size were drawn from that table, and D and trimming were deduced from the DNA. The sample table lists over 200,000 clones, about 72% of them with a count of one. The ten largest clones capture 3.5% to 4% of the sample.

Summary of the overall study and its limitations: The only immune exposure information available for the cohort was CMV serostatus. A later genetic analysis associated a missense DCLRE1C variant with V-gene and J-gene trimming of TCR beta chains, and an independent cohort replicated the association. A further reported finding was that TCR beta sequences accurately predicted the HLA-A and HLA-B alleles for most subjects in the first cohort. Most TCR sequences were observed very rarely across donors, whereas some public TCRs were present in many individuals. A later genetic analysis reported fewer N-insertions in productive TCRs among donors in an Asian-associated ancestry cluster than the roughly 690-donor mean. Because HLA typing was missing for some donors at each locus, association tests included only the typed subset. The classifier was reported to diagnose cytomegalovirus status with high specificity and sensitivity in both the original and validation cohorts. Assigning TCR associations to individual alleles was difficult when HLA alleles, especially DR and DQ, strongly co-occurred. In an earlier analysis of approximately 600 of the donors, most TCR beta V segments were observed in productive rearrangements about 87% or about 30% of the time, broadly matching IMGT annotations. In a later analysis, TCR association rates were found to vary across HLA loci, with the most associated TCRs seen for DRB1 alleles and the fewest for HLA-C alleles. According to a later analysis, most CMV-associated TCR beta chains appeared to be HLA-restricted, and the HLA associations seemed to be driven largely by CMV exposure. The presence/absence analyses assumed that sequencing depth was roughly uniform across donors, and that assumption may not be true. Linkage disequilibrium might explain the correlated functional status among segregating V segments, but an unknown experimental factor could not be excluded. Because the 87-base-pair reads could not distinguish some IMGT-functional V segments, including TRBV6-2 and TRBV6-3, those segments were excluded. Only TCR beta chains were sequenced in this cohort, and the absence of alpha or paired-chain data limited detectable features. At a false discovery rate of 0.05, a later analysis linked 16,951 TCR beta sequences to specific HLA alleles. The authors suggested that the approach could potentially be extended to other disease states and immunological phenotypes. Compared with equally common non-associated chains, HLA-associated TCR beta chains in a later analysis were more clonally expanded and had lower generation probabilities. A total of roughly 160 TCR beta chains were listed by the study as associated with cytomegalovirus. Because counts were too low, roughly 18 rarely observed V segments, including chromosome 9 orphons, were left out of the earlier analysis of a few hundred of the donors. A few of the identified cytomegalovirus-associated TCR beta chains were confirmed in vitro to be specific for cytomegalovirus antigens. A cluster of highly shared sequence variants was judged likely to be a technical artifact of the sequencing pipeline. In a later analysis, several top co-occurrence clusters were reported to appear linked to parvovirus B19, influenza, CMV and Epstein-Barr virus.

V was cut back by 2 bases and J by 3 bases, leaving a gap of 8 bases between them. Per the germline V gene, WSHSY is the CDR1 and SAAADI is the CDR2. The CDR3 numbers 13 residues from cysteine through phenylalanine. Just the 39-base CDR3 DNA is kept, in frame starting at base 1. The receptor was isolated from a male donor in good health and CMV-seronegative. Sequencing was done on a sample of PBMCs. The chain is assembled from TRBV10-2 and TRBJ2-7; no D gene is confidently identified. The DNA sequence is given as TGCGCCAGCAGTGAGGCTCAGAACTACGAGCAGTACTTC. Translated, this is CASSEAQNYEQYF.